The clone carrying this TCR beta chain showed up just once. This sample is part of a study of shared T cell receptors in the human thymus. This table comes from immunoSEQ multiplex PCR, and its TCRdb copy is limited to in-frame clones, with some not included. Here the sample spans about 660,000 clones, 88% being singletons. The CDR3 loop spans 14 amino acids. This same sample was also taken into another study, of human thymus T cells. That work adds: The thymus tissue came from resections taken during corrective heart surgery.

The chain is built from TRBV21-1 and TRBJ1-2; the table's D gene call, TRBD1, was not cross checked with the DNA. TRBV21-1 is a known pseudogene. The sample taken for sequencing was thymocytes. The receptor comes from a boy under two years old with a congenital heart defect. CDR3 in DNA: TGTGCCAGCAGCAAAGCCCAGGGGGTGTATGGCTACACCTTC. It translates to CASSKAQGVYGYTF.